The 11 T cell receptor beta chains below come from one sample, sequenced in a study of PD-1 blockade in classical Hodgkin lymphoma (dated by TCRdb to the early 2020s). The time point label on this specimen signifies: cycle 4 day 1 (C4D1), after around six weeks of nivolumab. Every trial patient had relapsed after autologous stem cell transplantation, and cohorts A, B and C differed in prior brentuximab vedotin exposure. To prepare the library, the immunoSEQ multiplex PCR assay was applied. In TCRdb, the immuneACCESS table is reduced to in-frame sequences with V and J assigned. These tables do not hold every clone; where another copy was compared, an unresolved V gene accounts for under half, and the others remain unexplained. The sample table contains about 33,000 clones; only one count was recorded for approximately 67% of them. The top ten clonotypes cover roughly 4% of the sample. The sequencing here drew on peripheral blood mononuclear cells (PBMCs), taken before the fourth cycle of nivolumab. The receptors originated from a human donor with classical Hodgkin lymphoma.

The chain has TRBV4-1 and TRBJ1-1; D unclear. Germline V gene sequence: CDR1 MGHRA, CDR2 YSYEKL. This CDR3 spans 15 amino acids. The V end was cut by 1 base, the J end by 0 bases, with 9 bases between. CDR3 protein: CASSQGWQVNTEAFF. In nucleotides, the CDR3 is TGCGCCAGCAGCCAAGGATGGCAGGTGAACACTGAAGCTTTCTTT.

CDR3 DNA: TGTGCCAGCAGCCGGAGTGAGGGGAGGACAGATACGCAGTATTTT. Encoded protein: CASSRSEGRTDTQYF. V is TRBV7-9 and J is TRBJ2-3, with D possibly matching TRBD2 (6 bases). The CDR3 loop spans 15 amino acids. Germline lookup yields CDR1 SEHNR and CDR2 FQNEAQ (reference sequence). V lost 5 bases and J 3 bases, leaving 15 bases between the germline ends.

The rearrangement joins TRBV5-8 to TRBJ1-5; possible D gene TRBD1, 5 bases. Germline V CDR1 and CDR2: SGHTS, YDEGEE. Trimming removed 5 bases at V and 5 bases at J, with 14 bases between. The length of the CDR3 is 14 residues. The CDR3 region has the DNA TGTGCCAGCAGTCCCGGACGGGGGGATCAGCCCCAGCATTTT. Translated, it gives CASSPGRGDQPQHF.

This chain links TRBV21-1 with TRBJ2-1; whether TRBD2, the table's D call, matches the DNA was not checked. TRBV21-1 is a pseudogene. CDR3 size: 19 residues. The CDR3 is CASSKKGLSWRAPYNEQFF. CDR3 nucleotides: TGTGCCAGCAGCAAAAAGGGACTGTCATGGAGGGCCCCCTACAATGAGCAGTTCTTC.

The chain employs TRBV7-3 and TRBJ2-5, with D maybe TRBD2 (6 bases). Near its end, the DNA agrees better with TRBJ2-7, so the J call may be wrong. Looked up from germline, CDR1 is SGHTA and CDR2 is FQGTGA. The CDR3 is 16 amino acids. CDR3 sequence: CASSLTTLGGPYEQYF. The CDR3 coding sequence is TGTGCCAGCAGCTTAACGACCCTCGGGGGACCCTACGAGCAGTACTTC.

V is TRBV7-7 and J is TRBJ2-3; 11 bases agree with TRBD2. The CDR3 runs to 15 residues. The germline gives CDR1 SSHAT, CDR2 FNYEAQ (reference sequence). V shed 5 bases and J 3 bases; nucleotides not matched to a gene: 4. CDR3 region: CASSPTSGGTDTQYF. The CDR3 bases are TGTGCCAGCAGCCCTACTAGCGGGGGAACAGATACGCAGTATTTT.

The chain carries TRBV6-6 and TRBJ1-2, with D unclear. Trimming took 5 bases from V and 4 from J, leaving 17 bases between them. CDR3 length: 15 residues. Per the germline V gene, CDR1 is MNHNY and CDR2 is SVGAGI (reference sequence). The CDR3 is CASSPLSRGFYGYTF. For the CDR3, the DNA is TGTGCCAGCAGTCCTTTGTCTAGAGGGTTCTATGGCTACACCTTC.

This clone was observed once. The V call is TRBV7-2, the J call TRBJ1-4, with D unresolved. CDR3 length: 18 residues. Trimming took off 5 bases at V and 9 bases at J, with 28 bases between the two ends. Germline assignment: CDR1 SGHTA and CDR2 FQGNSA. The DNA of the CDR3 is TGTGCCAGCAGCCCGAAGCCCCCCTCCGGGCCAGAGAACAAAAAACTGTTTTTT. This gives the protein CASSPKPPSGPENKKLFF. The full variable domain, with the rest looked up from reference TRBV7-2 and TRBJ1-4, is GAGVSQSPSNKVTEKGKDVELRCDPISGHTALYWYRQSLGQGLEFLIYFQGNSAPDKSGLPSDRFSAERTGGSVSTLTIQRTQQEDSAVYLCASSPKPPSGPENKKLFFGSGTQLSVL.

The rearrangement uses TRBV28 and TRBJ2-7; a possible D gene is TRBD2 (6 bases). The CDR3 length is 14 residues. Germline loops: CDR1 MDHEN, CDR2 SYDVKM. V was trimmed by 2 bases and J by 6 bases, leaving 14 bases between them. The CDR3 region is CASSLPLGGSEQYF. The DNA of the CDR3 is TGTGCCAGCAGTTTACCCCTTGGGGGGAGCGAGCAGTACTTC.

V gene TRBV18 combines with J gene TRBJ1-1, with 7 bases matching TRBD1. Trimming cost V 0 bases and J 1 base; bases outside gene matches: 2. The CDR3 is made up of 15 amino acids. The germline V gene has CDR1 KGHSH and CDR2 LQKENI. CDR3 DNA sequence: TGTGCCAGCTCACCACCGAAGGGGGCGAACACTGAAGCTTTCTTT. Its translation: CASSPPKGANTEAFF.

CDR3 amino acids: CASSYSPNEQFF. The CDR3 region has the DNA TGTGCCAGCAGTTACTCGCCCAATGAGCAGTTCTTC. The chain recombines TRBV6-5 with TRBJ2-1; the D is unclear. Germline V gene lookup returns CDR1 MNHEY and CDR2 SVGAGI. Trimming removed 0 bases from V and 6 bases from J, with 3 bases in between. The CDR3 is 12 amino acids.